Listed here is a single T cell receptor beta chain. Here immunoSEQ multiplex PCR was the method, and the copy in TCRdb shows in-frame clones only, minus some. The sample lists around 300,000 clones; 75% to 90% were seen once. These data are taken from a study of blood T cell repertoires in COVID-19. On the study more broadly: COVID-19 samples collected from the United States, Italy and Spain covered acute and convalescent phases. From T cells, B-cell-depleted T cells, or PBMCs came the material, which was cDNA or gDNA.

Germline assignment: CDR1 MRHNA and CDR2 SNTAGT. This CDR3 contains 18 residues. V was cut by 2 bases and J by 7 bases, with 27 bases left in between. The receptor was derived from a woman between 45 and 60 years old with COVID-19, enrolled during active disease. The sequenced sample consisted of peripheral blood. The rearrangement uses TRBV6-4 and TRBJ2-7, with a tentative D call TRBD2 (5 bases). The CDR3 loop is CASSDRVRSRGRSGEQYF. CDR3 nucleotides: TGTGCCAGCAGTGACAGGGTTAGAAGTCGTGGGAGATCTGGGGAGCAGTACTTC.